This entry concerns a single TCR beta chain. Antigen specificity is unknown. TCRdb re-called the 5' RACE reads and gives one entry per CDR3 protein, without DNA. The ten top clones account for approximately 6.8%, within a sample of more than 400,000 distinct CDR3 sequences. This CDR3 spans 15 amino acids. The data are from a study of T cells expressing NK-cell markers. On the study more broadly: From sorted CD3+CD56+NKG2C+, CD3+CD56+NKG2C- and CD3+CD56-NKG2C+ T cells came the TCR beta repertoires. General study points: Researchers report these clonotypes also headed the CD3+CD56-NKG2C+ fraction in four donors. For a handful of donors, the dominant NKG2C+ clonotypes made up about 1.0-8% of their CD8+ T cells.

The chain combines TRBV12-3 or TRBV12-4 with TRBJ2-1; lacking DNA, the TRBD1 call made by TCRdb goes unchecked. This clonotype was sampled from a woman aged 18-70 years in good health. The specimen was blood T cells: a sorted CD56 or NKG2C T cell subset, CD4+ or CD8+ T cells, or bulk PBMC T cells (not recorded which). The CDR3 loop reads CASSSRDRVGNEQFF.